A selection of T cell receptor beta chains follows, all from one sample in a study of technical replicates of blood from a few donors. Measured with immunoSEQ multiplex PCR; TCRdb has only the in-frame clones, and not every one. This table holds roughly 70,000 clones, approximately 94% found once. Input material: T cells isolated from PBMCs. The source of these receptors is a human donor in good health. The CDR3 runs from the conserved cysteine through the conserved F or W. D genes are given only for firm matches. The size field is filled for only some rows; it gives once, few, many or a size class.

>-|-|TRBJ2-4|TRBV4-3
TGCGCCAGCAGCCAAGAGCAACTGGGCGCCAAAAACATTCAGTACTTC
CASSQEQLGAKNIQYF
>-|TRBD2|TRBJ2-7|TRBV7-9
TGTGCCAGCAGCTTATTTACCCTAGCGGGAGTTCCGGGATCGAGCGAGCAGTACTTC
CASSLFTLAGVPGSSEQYF
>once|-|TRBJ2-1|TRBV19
TGTGCCAGTAGTACCAGCGGGTACAATGAGCAGTTCTTC
CASSTSGYNEQFF
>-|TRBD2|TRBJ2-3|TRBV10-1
TGCGCCACAGGAGGAGCGGGGGGCACAGATACGCAGTATTTT
CATGGAGGTDTQYF
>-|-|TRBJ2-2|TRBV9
TGTGCCAGCAGCGCCAGGGACACCGGGGAGCTGTTTTTT
CASSARDTGELFF
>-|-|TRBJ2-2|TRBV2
TGTGCCAGCAGTCGAGCGGCCGTCACCGGGGAGCTGTTTTTT
CASSRAAVTGELFF
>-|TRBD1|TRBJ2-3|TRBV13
TGTGCCAGCAGCCAAGTCACAGGGGGAGATACGCAGTATTTT
CASSQVTGGDTQYF
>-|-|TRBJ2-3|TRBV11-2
TGTGCCAGCAGGGACAGACGCAGGGGCCCAGGCACAGATACGCAGTATTTT
CASRDRRRGPGTDTQYF
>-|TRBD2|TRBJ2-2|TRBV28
TGTGCCAGCAGTTTCTTTTTCGGGAGGGTCGGGACCGGGGAGCTGTTTTTT
CASSFFFGRVGTGELFF
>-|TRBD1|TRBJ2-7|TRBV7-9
TGTGCCAGCAGCGCCGGGACAGACTACGAGCAGTACTTC
CASSAGTDYEQYF
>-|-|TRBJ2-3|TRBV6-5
TGTGCCAGCAGTCGGTTGGATACGCAGTATTTT
CASSRLDTQYF
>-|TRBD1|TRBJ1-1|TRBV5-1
TGCGCCAGCAGCTCGAAGACAGGGAGGACTGAAGCTTTCTTT
CASSSKTGRTEAFF
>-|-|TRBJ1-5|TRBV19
TGTGCCAGTAGTATCGAATGGACAGCACAATTCAATCAGCCCCAGCATTTT
CASSIEWTAQFNQPQHF
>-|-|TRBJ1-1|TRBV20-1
TGCAGTGCTCCGTTTAGTACTGAAGCTTTCTTT
CSAPFSTEAFF
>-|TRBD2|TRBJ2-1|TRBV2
TGTGCCAGCACTATAAGGGCTAGCGGACCAATCGGGGGGTTCTTC
CASTIRASGPIGGFF